Described below is a single TCR beta chain sequence and its context. Its specificity is unknown. The sample carries other DNA sequences with the same CDR3. Assay used: immunoSEQ multiplex PCR; TCRdb lists only in-frame clones, some missing. The repertoire includes 950,000 to 1,100,000 clones, about 74% of them detected once, and roughly 1.5% sits in the top ten. The data were taken from a study of shared clonotypes between healthy human individuals. General study results and limits: Clonotype sharing among donors, it was expected, would be affected by sequencing depth.

Donors were Caucasian adults residing in Nashville, Tennessee, USA. The CDR3 covers 13 residues. V lost 3 bases and J lost 1, with 3 bases in between. Looked up from germline, CDR1 is SNHLY and CDR2 is FYNNEI. The specimen was memory CD4+ T cells sorted from blood. Subset of the sample: CD45RA-negative fraction. This receptor was identified in a man between 18 and 29 years old in good health. The rearrangement uses TRBV2 and TRBJ2-2; D remains ambiguous. The CDR3 nucleotides read TGTGCCAGCAGTGAGGTGAACACCGGGGAGCTGTTTTTT. Its protein product is CASSEVNTGELFF.